This T cell receptor (beta chain) was recovered during a study of PD-1 blockade in classical Hodgkin lymphoma. Study information: The patients were dosed with nivolumab 3 mg/kg, infused intravenously every 2 weeks. Whole-study results and caveats: Repertoire differences have undefined causes, possibly disease activity or prior therapy. Baseline diversity in complete responders resembled that of newly diagnosed patients.

Time point meaning: cycle 4 day 1 (C4D1), after more than five weeks of nivolumab. Every patient relapsed after autologous stem cell transplantation, and brentuximab vedotin exposure varied. By magnetic negative selection, CD4+ T cells were purified from thawed PBMCs. Best response was recorded as complete response, partial response or progressive disease. Repertoires were generated with immunoSEQ multiplex PCR, while TCRdb's copy carries only in-frame clones and drops some. The sample consists of tens of thousands of clones, 75% to 90% of them appearing once. As concerns this clone: What it recognizes is unknown.

The material was CD4+ T cells from blood, obtained before the fourth cycle of nivolumab. The sequence came from a human donor with classical Hodgkin lymphoma.

The CDR3 reads CAASATGQGNTEAFF. The DNA of the CDR3 is TGTGCCGCGTCGGCCACGGGACAGGGGAACACTGAAGCTTTCTTT. The rearrangement joins TRBV6-6 to TRBJ1-1, with TRBD1 matching over 9 bases. V trimming: 11 bases; J trimming: 1 base; junction bases outside the gene matches: 11. CDR3 length: 15 residues. Germline lookup yields CDR1 MNHNY and CDR2 SVGAGI (reference sequence).